The rows below give T cell receptor beta chains drawn from one sample of a study of blood T cell repertoires in COVID-19. Here immunoSEQ multiplex PCR was the method, and the copy in TCRdb shows in-frame clones only, minus some. This sample has about 210,000 clones; roughly nine tenths occur once, and the top ten carry about 1.8%. Specimen: peripheral blood. The receptors stem from a man aged 70-80 years with acute or convalescent COVID-19. Both conserved end residues are part of each CDR3. Each record gives: clone size, D gene, J gene, V gene, CDR3 protein, CDR3 DNA. D genes are given only for firm matches. Some rows have no size entry. The others give once, few or many, or a class for an expanded clone.

clone size: -; D gene: TRBD2; J gene: TRBJ2-1; V gene: TRBV11-2; CDR3 protein: CASSLVYGGSYNEQFF; CDR3 DNA: TGTGCCAGCAGCTTAGTCTATGGCGGGAGCTACAATGAGCAGTTCTTC
clone size: -; D gene: TRBD1; J gene: TRBJ2-7; V gene: TRBV11-2; CDR3 protein: CASREGQGIYEQYF; CDR3 DNA: TGTGCCAGCAGGGAGGGACAGGGGATCTACGAGCAGTACTTC
clone size: -; D gene: TRBD1; J gene: TRBJ2-1; V gene: TRBV5-6; CDR3 protein: CASVSRQGLERQQFF; CDR3 DNA: TGTGCCAGCGTGTCGAGACAGGGGCTGGAGAGACAGCAGTTCTTC
clone size: once; D gene: -; J gene: TRBJ1-6; V gene: TRBV27; CDR3 protein: CASSDRQLPYNSPLHF; CDR3 DNA: TGTGCCAGCAGTGATAGACAATTGCCCTATAATTCACCCCTCCACTTT
clone size: -; D gene: TRBD2; J gene: TRBJ2-1; V gene: TRBV11-2; CDR3 protein: CASSFSISGNYNEQFF; CDR3 DNA: TGTGCCAGCAGTTTCTCTATTAGCGGGAACTACAATGAGCAGTTCTTC
clone size: -; D gene: -; J gene: TRBJ1-2; V gene: TRBV4-2; CDR3 protein: CASSQELREQQRYGYTF; CDR3 DNA: TGTGCCAGCAGCCAAGAGCTCCGGGAGCAGCAGCGCTATGGCTACACCTTC
clone size: -; D gene: -; J gene: TRBJ2-2; V gene: TRBV5-5; CDR3 protein: CASSLVTAGELFF; CDR3 DNA: TGTGCCAGCAGCTTGGTGACAGCCGGGGAGCTGTTTTTT
clone size: -; D gene: TRBD1; J gene: TRBJ1-2; V gene: TRBV6-5; CDR3 protein: CASRLDRGSYGYTF; CDR3 DNA: TGTGCCAGCAGATTAGACAGGGGATCCTATGGCTACACCTTC
clone size: once; D gene: TRBD1; J gene: TRBJ1-2; V gene: TRBV7-9; CDR3 protein: CASSSPGTGDYGYTF; CDR3 DNA: TGTGCCAGCAGCTCCCCCGGAACAGGGGACTATGGCTACACCTTC
clone size: -; D gene: TRBD1; J gene: TRBJ2-1; V gene: TRBV28; CDR3 protein: CASTSGTDYNEQFF; CDR3 DNA: TGTGCCAGCACCTCCGGGACAGACTACAATGAGCAGTTCTTC
clone size: -; D gene: TRBD2; J gene: TRBJ2-3; V gene: TRBV3-1/TRBV3-2; CDR3 protein: CASSLRLAGELSDTQYF; CDR3 DNA: TGTGCCAGCAGCCTTCGACTAGCGGGAGAATTGTCAGATACGCAGTATTTT
clone size: -; D gene: TRBD1; J gene: TRBJ2-1; V gene: TRBV19; CDR3 protein: CASSIRTGGAGNEQFF; CDR3 DNA: TGTGCCAGTAGTATAAGGACAGGGGGCGCTGGGAATGAGCAGTTCTTC
clone size: -; D gene: TRBD2; J gene: TRBJ2-5; V gene: TRBV15; CDR3 protein: CATSRRGTSGLQETQYF; CDR3 DNA: TGTGCCACCAGCAGGCGGGGGACTAGCGGGCTCCAAGAGACCCAGTACTTC
clone size: -; D gene: -; J gene: TRBJ2-2; V gene: TRBV9; CDR3 protein: CASSVSWAGNTGELFF; CDR3 DNA: TGTGCCAGCAGCGTAAGTTGGGCAGGAAACACCGGGGAGCTGTTTTTT
clone size: -; D gene: TRBD2; J gene: TRBJ2-1; V gene: TRBV19; CDR3 protein: CASSSLLSGRGYNEQFF; CDR3 DNA: TGTGCCAGTTCCAGCCTTCTTAGCGGGAGGGGGTACAATGAGCAGTTCTTC
clone size: -; D gene: TRBD1; J gene: TRBJ2-2; V gene: TRBV7-9; CDR3 protein: CASSTQGAIGNTGELFF; CDR3 DNA: TGTGCCAGCAGCACACAGGGGGCAATTGGGAACACCGGGGAGCTGTTTTTT
clone size: -; D gene: -; J gene: TRBJ2-7; V gene: TRBV11-3; CDR3 protein: CASSLSGPPYEQYF; CDR3 DNA: TGTGCCAGCAGCCTTAGCGGTCCTCCCTACGAGCAGTACTTC
clone size: -; D gene: TRBD1; J gene: TRBJ1-6; V gene: TRBV27; CDR3 protein: CASQGQGGFGNSPLHF; CDR3 DNA: TGTGCCTCACAGGGACAGGGGGGTTTCGGTAATTCACCCCTCCACTTT
clone size: -; D gene: TRBD1; J gene: TRBJ2-4; V gene: TRBV5-1; CDR3 protein: CASSKEDRDGNIQYF; CDR3 DNA: TGCGCCAGCAGCAAAGAGGACAGGGATGGAAACATTCAGTACTTC
clone size: -; D gene: TRBD1; J gene: TRBJ1-1; V gene: TRBV2; CDR3 protein: CASRGDRVNTEAFF; CDR3 DNA: TGTGCCAGCAGGGGAGACAGGGTGAACACTGAAGCTTTCTTT
clone size: -; D gene: -; J gene: TRBJ1-2; V gene: TRBV12-5; CDR3 protein: CASGLVQTTGYTF; CDR3 DNA: TGTGCTAGTGGTTTGGTACAGACAACTGGCTACACCTTC
clone size: -; D gene: -; J gene: TRBJ1-5; V gene: TRBV2; CDR3 protein: CASSVSSGQPQHF; CDR3 DNA: TGTGCCAGCAGTGTGTCTTCGGGTCAGCCCCAGCATTTT
clone size: -; D gene: -; J gene: TRBJ1-1; V gene: TRBV6-6; CDR3 protein: CASNVGGVPEAFF; CDR3 DNA: TGTGCCAGCAACGTCGGGGGGGTTCCTGAAGCTTTCTTT
clone size: -; D gene: TRBD1; J gene: TRBJ1-1; V gene: TRBV27; CDR3 protein: CASSFTGQGITEAFF; CDR3 DNA: TGTGCCAGCAGTTTCACGGGACAGGGTATCACTGAAGCTTTCTTT
clone size: -; D gene: -; J gene: TRBJ2-7; V gene: TRBV10-3; CDR3 protein: CAIREGSGDEQYF; CDR3 DNA: TGTGCCATCAGGGAGGGGTCCGGGGACGAGCAGTACTTC
clone size: -; D gene: TRBD1; J gene: TRBJ2-1; V gene: TRBV14; CDR3 protein: CASSPPGTGYNEQFF; CDR3 DNA: TGTGCCAGCAGCCCTCCCGGGACAGGTTACAATGAGCAGTTCTTC
clone size: -; D gene: TRBD1; J gene: TRBJ1-1; V gene: TRBV29-1; CDR3 protein: CSVEVGGGGTEAFF; CDR3 DNA: TGCAGCGTTGAAGTAGGGGGCGGTGGCACTGAAGCTTTCTTT
clone size: -; D gene: TRBD1; J gene: TRBJ1-6; V gene: TRBV3-1/TRBV3-2; CDR3 protein: CASSQTDRGYSPLHF; CDR3 DNA: TGTGCCAGCAGCCAAACCGACAGGGGCTATTCACCCCTCCACTTT
clone size: -; D gene: TRBD1; J gene: TRBJ1-3; V gene: TRBV3-1/TRBV3-2; CDR3 protein: CASSPLPSGGSGNTIYF; CDR3 DNA: TGTGCCAGCAGCCCACTTCCCTCAGGGGGATCTGGAAACACCATATATTTT
clone size: -; D gene: -; J gene: TRBJ1-5; V gene: TRBV5-5; CDR3 protein: CASSQSPGGFSQPQHF; CDR3 DNA: TGTGCCAGCAGCCAATCTCCGGGGGGGTTTAGTCAGCCCCAGCATTTT
clone size: -; D gene: -; J gene: TRBJ1-3; V gene: TRBV15; CDR3 protein: CATSRDRGSGNTIYF; CDR3 DNA: TGTGCCACCAGCAGAGATAGGGGCTCTGGAAACACCATATATTTT
clone size: -; D gene: -; J gene: TRBJ1-2; V gene: TRBV12-3/TRBV12-4; CDR3 protein: CASSLQGSYGYTF; CDR3 DNA: TGTGCCAGCAGTTTACAGGGTTCGTATGGCTACACCTTC
clone size: few; D gene: TRBD1; J gene: TRBJ1-1; V gene: TRBV27; CDR3 protein: CASSHGTGSVSTEAFF; CDR3 DNA: TGTGCCAGCAGCCACGGGACAGGGAGTGTAAGCACTGAAGCTTTCTTT
clone size: -; D gene: -; J gene: TRBJ1-3; V gene: TRBV7-2; CDR3 protein: CASSPPGFGNTIYF; CDR3 DNA: TGTGCCAGCAGCCCTCCAGGGTTTGGAAACACCATATATTTT
clone size: -; D gene: -; J gene: TRBJ1-1; V gene: TRBV28; CDR3 protein: CASSRGTEAFF; CDR3 DNA: TGTGCCAGCAGTCGGGGGACTGAAGCTTTCTTT
clone size: -; D gene: -; J gene: TRBJ1-1; V gene: TRBV20-1; CDR3 protein: CSASSRAPTEAFF; CDR3 DNA: TGCAGTGCTAGTTCCCGAGCACCCACTGAAGCTTTCTTT
clone size: once; D gene: -; J gene: TRBJ1-4; V gene: TRBV5-1; CDR3 protein: CASSPTPRQASEKLFF; CDR3 DNA: TGCGCCAGCAGCCCGACACCCCGACAGGCAAGTGAAAAACTGTTTTTT
clone size: -; D gene: -; J gene: TRBJ1-1; V gene: TRBV6-6; CDR3 protein: CASRNRGMNTEAFF; CDR3 DNA: TGTGCCAGCAGGAATAGGGGGATGAACACTGAAGCTTTCTTT
clone size: -; D gene: -; J gene: TRBJ2-7; V gene: TRBV5-1; CDR3 protein: CASSPGPGVFYEQYF; CDR3 DNA: TGCGCCAGCAGCCCTGGCCCAGGGGTGTTCTACGAGCAGTACTTC
clone size: -; D gene: -; J gene: TRBJ1-3; V gene: TRBV6-5; CDR3 protein: CASSYSGREGNTIYF; CDR3 DNA: TGTGCCAGCAGTTACTCTGGAAGGGAGGGAAACACCATATATTTT
clone size: -; D gene: TRBD2; J gene: TRBJ2-3; V gene: TRBV2; CDR3 protein: CASSDSGRSDTQYF; CDR3 DNA: TGTGCCAGCAGTGACAGCGGGAGGTCAGATACGCAGTATTTT
clone size: -; D gene: TRBD2; J gene: TRBJ2-2; V gene: TRBV6-5; CDR3 protein: CASRGSGRESGELFF; CDR3 DNA: TGTGCCAGCAGGGGGAGCGGGAGGGAATCCGGGGAGCTGTTTTTT
clone size: -; D gene: -; J gene: TRBJ1-2; V gene: TRBV10-3; CDR3 protein: CAISESPENYGYTF; CDR3 DNA: TGTGCCATCAGTGAGAGTCCAGAAAACTATGGCTACACCTTC
clone size: -; D gene: TRBD1; J gene: TRBJ1-1; V gene: TRBV5-4; CDR3 protein: CASSPVEGARTEAFF; CDR3 DNA: TGTGCCAGCAGCCCTGTAGAGGGGGCGCGGACTGAAGCTTTCTTT
clone size: -; D gene: -; J gene: TRBJ2-1; V gene: TRBV4-1; CDR3 protein: CASSQDQLASSYNEQFF; CDR3 DNA: TGCGCCAGCAGCCAAGATCAATTAGCGAGCTCCTACAATGAGCAGTTCTTC
clone size: -; D gene: TRBD2; J gene: TRBJ2-2; V gene: TRBV10-3; CDR3 protein: CAIRRTSGSYTGELFF; CDR3 DNA: TGTGCCATCAGAAGAACTAGCGGGAGTTACACCGGGGAGCTGTTTTTT
clone size: -; D gene: TRBD2; J gene: TRBJ2-2; V gene: TRBV6-2/TRBV6-3; CDR3 protein: CASSYSRRESVNGELFF; CDR3 DNA: TGTGCCAGCAGTTACTCGAGGCGGGAGTCTGTTAACGGGGAGCTGTTTTTT
clone size: -; D gene: -; J gene: TRBJ2-2; V gene: TRBV19; CDR3 protein: CASSINSGGELFF; CDR3 DNA: TGTGCCAGTAGTATCAATTCAGGGGGGGAGCTGTTTTTT
clone size: once; D gene: TRBD1; J gene: TRBJ1-5; V gene: TRBV4-3; CDR3 protein: CASSQDRTGYNQPQHF; CDR3 DNA: TGCGCCAGCAGCCAGGACAGGACAGGCTACAATCAGCCCCAGCATTTT
clone size: once; D gene: -; J gene: TRBJ2-5; V gene: TRBV28; CDR3 protein: CASSPRVTQYF; CDR3 DNA: TGTGCCAGCAGTCCCCGGGTGACCCAGTACTTC
clone size: -; D gene: -; J gene: TRBJ2-3; V gene: TRBV28; CDR3 protein: CASSLGLSTDTQYF; CDR3 DNA: TGTGCCAGCAGTTTAGGACTCAGCACAGATACGCAGTATTTT
clone size: once; D gene: -; J gene: TRBJ1-1; V gene: TRBV11-2; CDR3 protein: CASSSPKDTFTEAFF; CDR3 DNA: TGTGCCAGCAGTTCTCCAAAGGACACCTTCACTGAAGCTTTCTTT
clone size: once; D gene: TRBD2; J gene: TRBJ2-7; V gene: TRBV3-1/TRBV3-2; CDR3 protein: CASSLGTSGRAYEQYF; CDR3 DNA: TGTGCCAGCAGTCTCGGGACTAGCGGGAGGGCCTACGAGCAGTACTTC
clone size: -; D gene: -; J gene: TRBJ1-1; V gene: TRBV6-6; CDR3 protein: CASSYSPREAFF; CDR3 DNA: TGTGCCAGCAGTTACTCCCCGAGAGAAGCTTTCTTT